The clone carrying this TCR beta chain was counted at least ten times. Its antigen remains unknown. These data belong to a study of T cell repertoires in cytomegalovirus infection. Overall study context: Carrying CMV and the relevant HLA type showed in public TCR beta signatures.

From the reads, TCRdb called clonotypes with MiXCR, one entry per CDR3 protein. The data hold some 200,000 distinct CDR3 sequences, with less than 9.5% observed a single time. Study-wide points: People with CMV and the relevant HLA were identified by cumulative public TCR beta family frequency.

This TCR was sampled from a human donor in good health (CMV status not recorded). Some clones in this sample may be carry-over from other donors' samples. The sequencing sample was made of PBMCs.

In DNA form, the CDR3 reads TGTGCCAGCAGCTTAAGGCGAACAGGGGTCAACGAGCAGTACTTC. It specifies CASSLRRTGVNEQYF. The rearrangement links TRBV7-2 to TRBJ2-7; 7 positions match TRBD1. Trimming took 2 bases from V and 5 from J; bases not matched to a gene: 9. The germline V gene has CDR1 SGHTA and CDR2 FQGNSA. CDR3 length: 15 residues.